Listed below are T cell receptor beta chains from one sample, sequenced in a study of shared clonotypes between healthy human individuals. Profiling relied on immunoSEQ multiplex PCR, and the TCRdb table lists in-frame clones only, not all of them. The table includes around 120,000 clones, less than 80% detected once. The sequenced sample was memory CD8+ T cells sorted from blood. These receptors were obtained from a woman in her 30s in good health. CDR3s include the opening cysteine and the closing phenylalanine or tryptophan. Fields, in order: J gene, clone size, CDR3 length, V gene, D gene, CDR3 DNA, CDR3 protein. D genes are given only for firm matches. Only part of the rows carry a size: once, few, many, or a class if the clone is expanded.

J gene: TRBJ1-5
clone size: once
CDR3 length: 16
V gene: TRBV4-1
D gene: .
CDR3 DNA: TGCGCCAGCAGCTATAACCTGGGTGAAGCTAGCAAACCCCAGCATTTT
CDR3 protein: CASSYNLGEASKPQHF

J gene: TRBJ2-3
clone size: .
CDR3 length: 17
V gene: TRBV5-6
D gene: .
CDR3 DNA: TGTGCCAGCAGCCCGGAGGTTGTGGGGCCCTCCACAGATACGCAGTATTTT
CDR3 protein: CASSPEVVGPSTDTQYF

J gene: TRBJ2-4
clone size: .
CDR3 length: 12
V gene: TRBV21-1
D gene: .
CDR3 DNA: TGTGCCAGCAGCAAAGAGGAGCCAATTCAGTACTTC
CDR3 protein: CASSKEEPIQYF

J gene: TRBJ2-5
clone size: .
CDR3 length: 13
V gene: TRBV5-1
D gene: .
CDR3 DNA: TGCGCCAGCAGCTTGGAAAACCAAGAGACCCAGTACTTC
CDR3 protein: CASSLENQETQYF

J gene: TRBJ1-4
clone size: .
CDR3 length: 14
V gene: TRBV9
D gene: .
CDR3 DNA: TGTGCCAGCAATTCCAGGGGCGTTGGGGAAAAACTGTTTTTT
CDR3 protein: CASNSRGVGEKLFF

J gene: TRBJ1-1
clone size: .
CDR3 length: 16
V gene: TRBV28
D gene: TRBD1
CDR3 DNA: TGTGCCAGCAGTCCCACGGGACAGGGAGTGGAGACTGAAGCTTTCTTT
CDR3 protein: CASSPTGQGVETEAFF

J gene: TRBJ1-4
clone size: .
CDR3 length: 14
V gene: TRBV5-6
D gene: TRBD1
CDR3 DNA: TGTGCCAGCAGCCCGGGACAGGGAAGGGAAAAACTGTTTTTT
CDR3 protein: CASSPGQGREKLFF

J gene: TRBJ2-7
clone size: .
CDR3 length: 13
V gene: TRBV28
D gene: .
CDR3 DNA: TGTGCCAGCAGTTTATTACAGGACTACGAGCAGTACTTC
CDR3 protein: CASSLLQDYEQYF

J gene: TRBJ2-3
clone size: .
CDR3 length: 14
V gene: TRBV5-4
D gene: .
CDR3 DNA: TGTGCCAGCAGCTCGCCGGGCGACGGCGATACGCAGTATTTT
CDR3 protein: CASSSPGDGDTQYF

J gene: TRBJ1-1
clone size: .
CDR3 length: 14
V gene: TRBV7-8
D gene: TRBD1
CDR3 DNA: TGTGCCAGCAGCCGGGACAGGGGGAACACTGAAGCTTTCTTT
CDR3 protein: CASSRDRGNTEAFF

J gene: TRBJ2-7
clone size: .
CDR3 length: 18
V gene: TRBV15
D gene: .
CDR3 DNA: TGTGCCACCAGCAGAGATCCTTTCCGGCAAGGGGGTACCTACGAGCAGTACTTC
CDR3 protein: CATSRDPFRQGGTYEQYF

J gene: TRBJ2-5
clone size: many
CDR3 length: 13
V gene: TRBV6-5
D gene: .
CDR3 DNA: TGTGCCAGCGGAACGGGAGAGCAAGAGACCCAGTACTTC
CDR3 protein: CASGTGEQETQYF

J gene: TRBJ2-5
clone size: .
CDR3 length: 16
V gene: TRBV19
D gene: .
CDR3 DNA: TGTGCCAGTAGTATAGGGGGGGCGAGGGCCGGAGAGACCCAGTACTTC
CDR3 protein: CASSIGGARAGETQYF

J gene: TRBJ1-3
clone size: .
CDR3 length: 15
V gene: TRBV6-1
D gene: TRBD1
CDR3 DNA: TGTGCCAGCATCGAACGGACAGGCTCTGGAAACACCATATATTTT
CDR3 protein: CASIERTGSGNTIYF

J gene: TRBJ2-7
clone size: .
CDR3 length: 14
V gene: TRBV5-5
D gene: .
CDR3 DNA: TGTGCCAGCAGCCCTCCGAGAAAGGTCTACGAGCAGTACTTC
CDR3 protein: CASSPPRKVYEQYF

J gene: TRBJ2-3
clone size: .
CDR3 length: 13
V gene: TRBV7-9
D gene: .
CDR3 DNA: TGTGCCAGCAAAGGCAGGGGCACAGATACGCAGTATTTT
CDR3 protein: CASKGRGTDTQYF

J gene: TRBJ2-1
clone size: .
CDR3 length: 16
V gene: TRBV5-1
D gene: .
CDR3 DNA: TGCGCCAGCAGCTTGGCTAGCGCCAGCTCCTACAATGAGCAGTTCTTC
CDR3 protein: CASSLASASSYNEQFF

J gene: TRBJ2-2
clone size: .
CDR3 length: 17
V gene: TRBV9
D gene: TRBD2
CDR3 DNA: TGTGCCAGCAGCGTATACCCTAGCGGAGTAAGGTCCGGGGAGCTGTTTTTT
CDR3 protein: CASSVYPSGVRSGELFF

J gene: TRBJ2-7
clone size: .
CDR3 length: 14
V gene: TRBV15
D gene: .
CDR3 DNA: TGTGCCACCAGCAGAGATCCGGAGAGCGGCGAGCAGTACTTC
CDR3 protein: CATSRDPESGEQYF

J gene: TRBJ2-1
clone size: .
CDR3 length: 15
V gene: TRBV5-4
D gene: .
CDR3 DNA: TGTGCCAGCAGCTTGGAGGAGAACTCCTACAATGAGCAGTTCTTC
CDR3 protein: CASSLEENSYNEQFF

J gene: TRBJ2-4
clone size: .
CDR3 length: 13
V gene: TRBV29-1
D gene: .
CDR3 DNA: TGCAGCGTTGAAGACGGTCACAAAAACATTCAGTACTTC
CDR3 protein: CSVEDGHKNIQYF

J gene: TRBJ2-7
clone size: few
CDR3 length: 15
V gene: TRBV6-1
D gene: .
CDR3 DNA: TGTGCCAGCAGCAACGGGATAAGTGGGTCCTACGAGCAGTACTTC
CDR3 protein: CASSNGISGSYEQYF

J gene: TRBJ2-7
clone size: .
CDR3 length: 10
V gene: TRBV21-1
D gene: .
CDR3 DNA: TGTGCCAGCAGGGACTACGAGCAGTACTTC
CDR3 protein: CASRDYEQYF

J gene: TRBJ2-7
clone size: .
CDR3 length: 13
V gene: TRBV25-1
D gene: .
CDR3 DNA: TGTGCCACCGGGACACCGAGCTCCTACGAGCAGTACTTC
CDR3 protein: CATGTPSSYEQYF

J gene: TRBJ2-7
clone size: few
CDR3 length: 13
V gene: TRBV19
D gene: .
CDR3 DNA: TGTGCCAGTACCCCGGCCGGACAGAACGAGCAGTACTTC
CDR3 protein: CASTPAGQNEQYF

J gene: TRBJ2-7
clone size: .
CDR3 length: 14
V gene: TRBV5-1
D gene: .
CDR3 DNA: TGCGCCAGCAGCTTTTTGGGAAGAAAATACGAGCAGTACTTC
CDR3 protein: CASSFLGRKYEQYF

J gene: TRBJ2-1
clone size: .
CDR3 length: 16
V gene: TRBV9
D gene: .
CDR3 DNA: TGTGCCAGCAGCGTAGCGTACGGGAGCGTCGATTTGGAGCAGTTCTTC
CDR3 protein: CASSVAYGSVDLEQFF

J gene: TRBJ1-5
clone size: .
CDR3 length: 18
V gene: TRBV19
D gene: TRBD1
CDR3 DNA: TGTGCCAGTAGTTCAACCGGGACAGGGATTAATAGCAATCAGCCCCAGCATTTT
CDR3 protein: CASSSTGTGINSNQPQHF

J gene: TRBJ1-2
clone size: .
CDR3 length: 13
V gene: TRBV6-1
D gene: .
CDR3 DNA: TGTGCCAGCAGTGAAGGGTGGAACGATGGCTACACCTTC
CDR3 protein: CASSEGWNDGYTF

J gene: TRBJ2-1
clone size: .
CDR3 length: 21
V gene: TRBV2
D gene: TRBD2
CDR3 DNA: TGTGCCAGCAGGCCTGGACCGGGACTAGCGGGAGTGACCTACAGGTCGAATGAGCAGTTCTTC
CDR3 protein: CASRPGPGLAGVTYRSNEQFF

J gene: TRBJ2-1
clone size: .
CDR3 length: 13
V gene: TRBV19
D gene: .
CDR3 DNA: TGTGCCAGTAGTCCCCCCGAGTACAATGAGCAGTTCTTC
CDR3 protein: CASSPPEYNEQFF

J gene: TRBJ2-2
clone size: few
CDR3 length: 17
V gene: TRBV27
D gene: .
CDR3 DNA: TGTGCCAGCAGTTTTCACCGGACTGGGACGAACACCGGGGAGCTGTTTTTT
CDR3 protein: CASSFHRTGTNTGELFF

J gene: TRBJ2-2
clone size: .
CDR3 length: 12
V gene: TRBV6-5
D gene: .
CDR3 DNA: TGTGCCAGCAGCTCGAACACCGGGGAGCTGTTTTTT
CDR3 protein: CASSSNTGELFF

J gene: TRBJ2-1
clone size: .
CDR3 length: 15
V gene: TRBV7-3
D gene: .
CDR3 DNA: TGTGCCAGCAGCTCCACCCCGGGTCAATACAATGAGCAGTTCTTC
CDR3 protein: CASSSTPGQYNEQFF

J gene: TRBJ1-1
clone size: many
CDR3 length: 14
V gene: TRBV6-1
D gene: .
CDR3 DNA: TGTGCCAGCAGTGTGGGGAAGGGGAACACTGAAGCTTTCTTT
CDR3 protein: CASSVGKGNTEAFF

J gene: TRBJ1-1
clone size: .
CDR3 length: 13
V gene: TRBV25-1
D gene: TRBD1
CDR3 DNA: TGTGCCAGCACAAATGGACAGGGAACTGAAGCTTTCTTT
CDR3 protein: CASTNGQGTEAFF

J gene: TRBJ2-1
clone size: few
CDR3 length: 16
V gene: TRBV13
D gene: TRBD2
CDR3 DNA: TGTGCCAGCAGCTTAGGCGCGGGAGGGCCAGGGAATGAGCAGTTCTTC
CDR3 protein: CASSLGAGGPGNEQFF